This TCR beta chain was captured by sequencing in a study of blood T cell repertoires in COVID-19. Study overall: Sample material is recorded as cDNA or gDNA derived from T cells, B-cell-depleted T cells, or PBMCs.

As processed by the authors: Amplifying reference gene primers gave estimates of nucleated cell counts. Assay: immunoSEQ multiplex PCR; the TCRdb copy retains only in-frame clones and omits some. The DNA gave D and trimming, while V, J and clone size come from that table. The sample consists of 200,000 to 300,000 clones, approximately 78% of them appearing once. This receptor was taken from a woman in her fifties or sixties with active or convalescent COVID-19. Sequencing was carried out using peripheral blood.

The CDR3 nucleotides read TGTGCCAGCAGTCATGACAGGGGGGTCTACGAGCAGTACTTC. Its protein is CASSHDRGVYEQYF. The V and J genes are TRBV6-2 or TRBV6-3 and TRBJ2-7; 9 bases fit TRBD1. V lost 5 bases and J lost 3; bases outside the gene matches: 5. The length of the CDR3 is 14 residues. Germline V gene sequence: CDR1 MNHEY, CDR2 SVGEGT.